At least ten counts were recorded for the clone carrying this TCR beta chain. The time point denotes: newly diagnosed GD, antithyroid drugs for less than 3 months. From RNA extracted from PBMCs, the TCR library was made. In germline, CDR1 is MNHEY, CDR2 SVGAGI. This CDR3 comprises 16 residues. Between the trimmed V and J ends, which lost 0 bases and 4 bases, there was a span of 12 bases. This record belongs to a study of regulatory T cells in long-lasting Graves disease. In building TCR beta libraries, iRepertoire HTBI primers were used together with Arm-PCR of CDR3 regions. In TCRdb, the multiplex PCR reads were re-called with MiXCR into one record per CDR3 protein. The sample records about 460,000 distinct CDR3 sequences, about 15% being singletons. The same data also went into a second study, on T cells in Graves' hyperthyroidism and ophthalmopathy. This second study notes: For Graves' hyperthyroidism to be stable, ophthalmopathy could not progress within 18 months. Using the HTBI primer set, a first-round RT-PCR was run on the TCR CDR3. Model output signaled ophthalmopathy a median around 6.9 months ahead of onset.

The gene calls are TRBV6-5 and TRBJ2-2, with D tentatively TRBD1 or TRBD2 (5 bases each). The sequencing used peripheral blood mononuclear cells (PBMCs), collected at new diagnosis, from a patient treated with antithyroid drugs. This clonotype originated in a woman between 45 and 60 years old with Graves disease. The CDR3 DNA is TGTGCCAGCAGTTACTCCCAGGGAGTTTCCACCGGGGAGCTGTTTTTT. As protein: CASSYSQGVSTGELFF.